Sequencing of this TCR beta chain was carried out in a study of CD8 T cells in ankylosing spondylitis. Many counts were recorded for this clonotype. TCRdb processed the 5' RACE reads anew with MiXCR; each CDR3 protein has one entry. The table includes approximately 220,000 distinct CDR3 sequences, roughly 25% detected once. Losses at the gene ends were 1 base for V and 5 bases for J; bases not matched to a gene: 9. This CDR3 has 15 amino acids. CDR1 is SGHDT and CDR2 is YYEEEE in the germline V gene. This chain joins TRBV5-6 and TRBJ2-7, with 7 bases identical to TRBD1. Sequenced material: blood, either unsorted or a sorted T cell fraction (not recorded which). This receptor was obtained from a male donor with ankylosing spondylitis or in good health (not recorded which). CDR3 DNA: TGTGCCAGCAGCTTGAGACAGGGTTTTTTCAACGAGCAGTACTTC. This gives the protein CASSLRQGFFNEQYF.